This T cell receptor (beta chain) was identified in a study of shared clonotypes between healthy human individuals. Worth noting for this clone: The antigen is undetermined.

Naive CD8 cells lacked CD45RO, underwent positive selection for CCR7 and left out terminally differentiated effector memory CD45RA+ cells. The donors were all Caucasian adults (living in Nashville, Tennessee). Overall study results and limits: A few donors shared roughly 5% of their naive CD4 clonotypes.

TCRdb's copy holds only in-frame clones and misses some; the assay was immunoSEQ multiplex PCR. This sample yields about 1.9 million clones, of which just over 90% are seen a single time; less than 2% belongs to the top ten. V dropped 6 bases and J dropped 1 base, with 25 bases sitting between them. The CDR3 sequence is 18 residues long. Germline V gene data show CDR1 as MRHNA and CDR2 as SNTAGT. The V gene is TRBV6-4, the J gene TRBJ2-7, with a possible D match to TRBD1 (6 bases). The sample was naive CD8+ T cells from PBMCs. The TCR sequence derives from a man aged 18 to 35 in good health. Some clones in this sample may be carry-over from other donors' samples. The CDR3 here is CASSAQIKRDKNSYEQYF. The CDR3 DNA reads as TGTGCCAGCAGCGCCCAAATCAAAAGGGACAAGAATTCCTACGAGCAGTACTTC.